This TCR beta chain was captured in a study of blood T cell repertoires in COVID-19. At the level of the study: Acute and convalescent COVID-19 specimens originated in the United States, Italy and Spain. T cells, B-cell-depleted T cells, or PBMCs provided the cDNA or gDNA that served as material.

The CDR3 runs 15 residues. Germline lookup yields CDR1 WNHNN and CDR2 SYGVQD (reference sequence). Trimming pared 0 bases from V and 5 bases from J, leaving 13 bases between. Per the authors' pipeline: Using reference gene primer amplification, nucleated cell counts were estimated. Here immunoSEQ multiplex PCR was the method, and the copy in TCRdb shows in-frame clones only, minus some. V and J calls plus clone size are reproduced from that table; the DNA served to infer D and trimming. The sample holds 58,000 or so clones; about 85% are singletons and the top ten take roughly 8.3%. The receptor was derived from a woman aged 70-85 years with active COVID-19. Sequences were obtained from peripheral blood. V usage is TRBV10-1 and J usage is TRBJ2-5; possibly TRBD1 for D (6 bases). Written as DNA, the CDR3 is TGCGCCAGCAGTGAGTCGGGCGGCCAGGGGGAGACCCAGTACTTC. It codes for CASSESGGQGETQYF.